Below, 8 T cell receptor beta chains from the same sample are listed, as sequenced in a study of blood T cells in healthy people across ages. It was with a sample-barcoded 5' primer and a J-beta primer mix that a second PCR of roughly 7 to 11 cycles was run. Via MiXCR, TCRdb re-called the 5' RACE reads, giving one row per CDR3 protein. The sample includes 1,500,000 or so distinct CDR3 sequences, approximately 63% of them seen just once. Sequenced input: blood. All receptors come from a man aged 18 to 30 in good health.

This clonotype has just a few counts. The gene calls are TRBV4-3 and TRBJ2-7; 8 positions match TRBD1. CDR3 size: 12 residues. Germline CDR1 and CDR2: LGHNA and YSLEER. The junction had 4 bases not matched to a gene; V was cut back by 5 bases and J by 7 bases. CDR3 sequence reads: CASSKTGDEQYF. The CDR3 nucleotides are TGCGCCAGCAGCAAGACAGGGGATGAGCAGTACTTC.

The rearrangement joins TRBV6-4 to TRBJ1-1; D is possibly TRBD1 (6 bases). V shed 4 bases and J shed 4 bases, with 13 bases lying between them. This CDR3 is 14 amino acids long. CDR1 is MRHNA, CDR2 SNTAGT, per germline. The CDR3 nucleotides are TGTGCCAGCAGTGTGGCAGGGGAAGGCACTGAAGCTTTCTTT. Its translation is CASSVAGEGTEAFF.

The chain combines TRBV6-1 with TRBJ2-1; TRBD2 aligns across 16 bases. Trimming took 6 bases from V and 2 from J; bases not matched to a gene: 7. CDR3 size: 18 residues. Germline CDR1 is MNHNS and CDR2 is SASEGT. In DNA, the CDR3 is TGTGCCAGCAGCGGGACTAGCGGGGGGGCCGGGGCCTACAATGAGCAGTTCTTC. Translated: CASSGTSGGAGAYNEQFF.

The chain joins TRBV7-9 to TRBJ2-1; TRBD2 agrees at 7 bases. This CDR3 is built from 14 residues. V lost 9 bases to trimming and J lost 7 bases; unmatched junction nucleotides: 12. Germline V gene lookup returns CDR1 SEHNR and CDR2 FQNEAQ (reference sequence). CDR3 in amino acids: CASGAGASINEQFF. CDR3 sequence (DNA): TGTGCCAGTGGTGCGGGAGCATCCATAAATGAGCAGTTCTTC.

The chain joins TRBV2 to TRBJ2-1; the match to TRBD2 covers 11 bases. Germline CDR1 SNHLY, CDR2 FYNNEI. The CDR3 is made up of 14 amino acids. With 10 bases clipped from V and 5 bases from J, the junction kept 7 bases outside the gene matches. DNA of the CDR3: TGTGCCATCCTAGCGGGAGGATCGGACAATGAGCAGTTCTTC. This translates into CAILAGGSDNEQFF.

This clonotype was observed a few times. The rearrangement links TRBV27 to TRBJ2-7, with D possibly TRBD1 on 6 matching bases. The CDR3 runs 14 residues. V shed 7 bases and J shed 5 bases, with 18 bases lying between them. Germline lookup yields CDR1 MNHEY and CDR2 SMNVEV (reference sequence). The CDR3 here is CASTSRQGLNEQYF. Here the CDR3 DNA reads TGTGCCAGCACCTCGCGGCAGGGGCTTAACGAGCAGTACTTC.

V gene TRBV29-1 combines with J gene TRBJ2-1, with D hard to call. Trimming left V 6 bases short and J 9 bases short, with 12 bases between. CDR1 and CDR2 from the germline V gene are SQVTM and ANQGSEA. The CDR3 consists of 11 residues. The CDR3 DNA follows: TGCAGCGTCGCCTTATTGGGTGAGCAGTTCTTC. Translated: CSVALLGEQFF.

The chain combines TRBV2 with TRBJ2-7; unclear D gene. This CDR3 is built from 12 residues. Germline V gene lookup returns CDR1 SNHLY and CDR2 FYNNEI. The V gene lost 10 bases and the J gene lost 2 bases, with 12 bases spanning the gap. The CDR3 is CAILLRTYEQYF. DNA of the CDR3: TGTGCCATTCTACTAAGGACCTACGAGCAGTACTTC.